A selection of T cell receptor beta chains follows, all from one sample in a study of blood T cells in healthy people across ages. TCRdb called the 5' RACE reads again in MiXCR, with one record for every CDR3 protein. The sample shows about 290,000 distinct CDR3 sequences, around 29% of them seen only once. The sample consisted of blood. The source is a woman aged 65 to 85 in good health. Both conserved end residues are part of each CDR3. D genes are given only for firm matches. The listing skips clone size in some rows; elsewhere it reads once, few, many or a size class.

>NA|TRBJ2-7|TRBV5-1|TRBD2
CASSLDLGTSGYEQYF
TGCGCCAGCAGCTTGGATCTTGGGACTAGCGGCTACGAGCAGTACTTC
>NA|TRBJ1-4|TRBV7-6|NA
CASSLVGGAGRYEKLFF
TGTGCCAGCAGCTTAGTTGGTGGGGCCGGTCGGTATGAAAAACTGTTTTTT
>NA|TRBJ2-3|TRBV7-2|NA
CASSFPVGGTDTQYF
TGTGCCAGCAGCTTTCCGGTCGGGGGCACAGATACGCAGTATTTT
>few|TRBJ2-3|TRBV11-2|TRBD2
CASSSQTSGNSDTQYF
TGTGCCAGCAGCTCTCAGACTAGCGGGAATTCAGATACGCAGTATTTT
>many|TRBJ2-5|TRBV15|NA
CATADRGQETQYF
TGTGCCACCGCCGACAGAGGGCAAGAGACCCAGTACTTC
>few|TRBJ2-3|TRBV20-1|TRBD2
CSARAPTSGRAFPTLTDTQYF
TGCAGTGCTAGAGCACCGACTAGCGGGAGGGCCTTTCCTACGCTCACAGATACGCAGTATTTT
>NA|TRBJ2-7|TRBV7-2|NA
CASRRTRARPIYEQYF
TGTGCCAGCAGACGCACCCGGGCCCGACCCATCTACGAGCAGTACTTC
>NA|TRBJ2-5|TRBV27|NA
CASSTYKGGTQYF
TGTGCCAGCAGTACCTACAAAGGAGGGACCCAGTACTTC
>NA|TRBJ2-3|TRBV29-1|TRBD1
CSADGTGGADTQYF
TGCAGCGCCGATGGGACAGGGGGCGCAGATACGCAGTATTTT
>NA|TRBJ2-1|TRBV11-1|NA
CASSQGTLLGNEQFF
TGTGCCAGCAGCCAAGGGACACTACTGGGAAATGAGCAGTTCTTC
>few|TRBJ2-1|TRBV12-3/TRBV12-4|TRBD2
CASRELAGGPNEQFF
TGTGCCAGCAGGGAGCTAGCGGGAGGGCCCAATGAGCAGTTCTTC
>many|TRBJ1-5|TRBV20-1|NA
CSVATTGQPQHF
TGCAGTGTGGCTACCACAGGTCAGCCCCAGCATTTT
>NA|TRBJ2-2|TRBV7-6|NA
CASSLGQAGETGELFF
TGTGCCAGCAGCTTAGGCCAAGCGGGTGAGACCGGGGAGCTGTTTTTT
>many|TRBJ2-5|TRBV5-6|NA
CASSLDARVGVQETQYF
TGTGCCAGCAGCTTGGATGCACGAGTAGGAGTCCAAGAGACCCAGTACTTC
>many|TRBJ2-7|TRBV5-1|TRBD1
CASSPGQGSYEQYF
TGCGCCAGCAGCCCCGGACAGGGATCCTACGAGCAGTACTTC
>few|TRBJ2-3|TRBV6-2/TRBV6-3|NA
CASSSFQRAMTDTQYF
TGTGCCAGCAGCTCTTTCCAGCGCGCGATGACAGATACGCAGTATTTT
>few|TRBJ1-2|TRBV27|NA
CASGETVANYGYTF
TGTGCCAGCGGCGAAACGGTAGCTAACTATGGCTACACCTTC
>NA|TRBJ2-2|TRBV27|NA
CASSFTRGLNTGELFF
TGTGCCAGCAGTTTTACTCGGGGGCTGAACACCGGGGAGCTGTTTTTT
>NA|TRBJ2-3|TRBV7-2|TRBD1
CASSFNRGGTDTQYF
TGTGCCAGCAGCTTTAACAGGGGGGGCACAGATACGCAGTATTTT
>few|TRBJ2-1|TRBV28|NA
CASSGTPLPSYNEQFF
TGTGCCAGCAGTGGGACCCCATTACCCTCCTACAATGAGCAGTTCTTC
>few|TRBJ1-3|TRBV29-1|NA
CSVQDSSPGNTIYF
TGCAGCGTTCAGGACAGTTCCCCCGGAAACACCATATATTTT
>few|TRBJ1-6|TRBV4-3|NA
CASSPSVTANSPLHF
TGCGCCAGCAGCCCCTCGGTTACAGCTAATTCACCCCTCCACTTT
>NA|TRBJ1-2|TRBV7-9|NA
CASSLTDLYGYTF
TGTGCCAGCAGCTTGACGGACTTATATGGCTACACCTTC
>many|TRBJ2-7|TRBV20-1|TRBD2
CSARALGGSFGEQYF
TGCAGTGCTAGGGCTTTGGGCGGGAGTTTTGGCGAGCAGTACTTC
>few|TRBJ2-1|TRBV11-2|TRBD2
CASSWSGRAGNEQFF
TGTGCCAGCAGCTGGTCGGGGAGGGCTGGGAATGAGCAGTTCTTC
>NA|TRBJ2-1|TRBV14|NA
CASSQEGRLLKQFF
TGTGCCAGCAGCCAAGAAGGCCGACTTCTGAAGCAGTTCTTC
>once|TRBJ2-7|TRBV30|NA
CAWRNGEYEQYF
TGTGCCTGGAGAAACGGAGAGTACGAGCAGTACTTC
>few|TRBJ2-7|TRBV20-1|NA
CSARDAGASYEQYF
TGCAGTGCTAGAGATGCCGGGGCCTCCTACGAGCAGTACTTC
>once|TRBJ2-3|TRBV20-1|TRBD2
CSARVAGGSDTQYF
TGCAGTGCTAGAGTGGCGGGGGGGAGCGATACGCAGTATTTT
>NA|TRBJ1-2|TRBV13|NA
CASSSQGYEGYTF
TGTGCCAGCAGCTCGCAGGGGTATGAAGGCTACACCTTC
>NA|TRBJ1-2|TRBV20-1|NA
CSAPLVGPSNYGYTF
TGCAGTGCCCCGCTGGTGGGCCCCTCTAACTATGGCTACACCTTC
>few|TRBJ2-1|TRBV6-5|NA
CASRLDGVYNEQFF
TGTGCCAGCAGGCTCGACGGAGTCTACAATGAGCAGTTCTTC
>NA|TRBJ2-7|TRBV20-1|NA
CSAELRRSGSSYEQYF
TGCAGTGCCGAGCTTAGAAGGTCGGGGTCCTCCTACGAGCAGTACTTC
>many|TRBJ2-6|TRBV20-1|TRBD2
CSAREFASGVPGANVLTF
TGCAGTGCTAGAGAGTTCGCTAGCGGGGTTCCTGGGGCCAACGTCCTGACTTTC
>few|TRBJ2-2|TRBV4-3|TRBD1
CASSQPRGQSTGELFF
TGCGCCAGCAGCCAACCTCGGGGACAGAGTACCGGGGAGCTGTTTTTT
>NA|TRBJ2-1|TRBV7-9|TRBD1
CASSFTDRGYNEQFF
TGTGCCAGCAGCTTTACGGACAGGGGCTACAATGAGCAGTTCTTC
>few|TRBJ1-4|TRBV5-1|NA
CASSLRDMNEKLFF
TGCGCCAGCAGCTTGCGGGACATGAATGAAAAACTGTTTTTT
>NA|TRBJ2-1|TRBV20-1|TRBD1
CSAGDRMGEQFF
TGCAGTGCCGGGGACAGGATGGGTGAGCAGTTCTTC
>few|TRBJ2-2|TRBV7-3|TRBD2
CASSSIAGVGSGELFF
TGTGCCAGCAGCTCTATAGCGGGAGTTGGGTCCGGGGAGCTGTTTTTT
>many|TRBJ2-1|TRBV2|TRBD2
CASRVLAGGNNEQFF
TGTGCCAGCAGAGTACTAGCGGGAGGGAACAATGAGCAGTTCTTC
>few|TRBJ2-6|TRBV6-1|NA
CASSEVERSGADVLTF
TGTGCCAGCAGTGAAGTAGAGCGCTCTGGGGCCGACGTCCTGACTTTC
>NA|TRBJ1-1|TRBV7-9|NA
CASSSGMGNTEAFF
TGTGCCAGCAGCTCAGGGATGGGGAACACTGAAGCTTTCTTT
>NA|TRBJ2-2|TRBV5-1|TRBD2
CASSPLAGENTGELFF
TGCGCCAGCAGCCCGCTAGCGGGTGAGAACACCGGGGAGCTGTTTTTT
>NA|TRBJ2-2|TRBV18|NA
CASSPRMDGELFF
TGTGCCAGCTCACCACGGATGGACGGGGAGCTGTTTTTT
>few|TRBJ2-7|TRBV20-1|NA
CSATSDFYEQYF
TGCAGTGCTACTTCGGACTTCTACGAGCAGTACTTC
>few|TRBJ2-7|TRBV6-6|NA
CASSPGKNYEQYF
TGTGCCAGCAGTCCCGGGAAAAACTACGAGCAGTACTTC
>NA|TRBJ1-1|TRBV27|NA
CASSSGQILMNTEAFF
TGTGCCAGCAGTTCTGGACAGATACTCATGAACACTGAAGCTTTCTTT
>NA|TRBJ2-1|TRBV28|TRBD2
CASSETSGASQEQFF
TGTGCCAGCAGTGAGACTAGCGGGGCCTCACAAGAGCAGTTCTTC
>NA|TRBJ1-5|TRBV28|NA
CASSHGGIIANQPQHF
TGTGCCAGCAGCCATGGCGGAATTATAGCGAATCAGCCCCAGCATTTT